A selection of T cell receptor beta chains follows, all from one sample in a study of CD8 T cells in ankylosing spondylitis. TCRdb analysed the 5' RACE reads with MiXCR anew, one entry per CDR3 protein. The table includes roughly 240,000 distinct CDR3 sequences, under 8.5% detected once. The sequencing input was blood, either unsorted or a sorted T cell fraction (not recorded which). The receptors come from a female donor with ankylosing spondylitis or in good health (not recorded which). Both conserved end residues are part of each CDR3. D genes are given only for firm matches. Expanded clones are given a class, and other clones once, few, many or no size at all.

CDR3 length: 17
clone size: many
D gene: .
V gene: TRBV7-8
J gene: TRBJ2-7
CDR3 DNA: TGTGCCAGCAGTCTGGAGATGACAGACCGGAGATCAGGAGAGCAGTACTTC
CDR3 protein: CASSLEMTDRRSGEQYF

CDR3 length: 13
clone size: many
D gene: TRBD1
V gene: TRBV29-1
J gene: TRBJ2-5
CDR3 DNA: TGCAGCGTTGGGGACAGAATTCAAGAGACCCAGTACTTC
CDR3 protein: CSVGDRIQETQYF

CDR3 length: 16
clone size: many
D gene: TRBD2
V gene: TRBV5-1
J gene: TRBJ2-1
CDR3 DNA: TGCGCCAGCAGCTTGAGGGTAGCGGGAGATCACAATGAGCAGTTCTTC
CDR3 protein: CASSLRVAGDHNEQFF

CDR3 length: 13
clone size: many
D gene: .
V gene: TRBV6-5
J gene: TRBJ1-2
CDR3 DNA: TGTGCCAGCAGTTACTCCAGGGGCCATGGCTACACCTTC
CDR3 protein: CASSYSRGHGYTF

CDR3 length: 11
clone size: many
D gene: .
V gene: TRBV20-1
J gene: TRBJ2-3
CDR3 DNA: TGCAGTGCTAGAGATGGGGATACGCAGTATTTT
CDR3 protein: CSARDGDTQYF

CDR3 length: 15
clone size: many
D gene: .
V gene: TRBV12-3/TRBV12-4
J gene: TRBJ2-1
CDR3 DNA: TGTGCCAGCAGTTTTCAGGGCCAGACTTACAATGAGCAGTTCTTC
CDR3 protein: CASSFQGQTYNEQFF

CDR3 length: 12
clone size: many
D gene: .
V gene: TRBV2
J gene: TRBJ1-1
CDR3 DNA: TGTGCCAGCAGGGGGGGTCCGACTGAAGCTTTCTTT
CDR3 protein: CASRGGPTEAFF

CDR3 length: 15
clone size: many
D gene: .
V gene: TRBV5-1
J gene: TRBJ2-1
CDR3 DNA: TGCGCCAGCAGCTTGGCAGGGCCTCCCTACAATGAGCAGTTCTTC
CDR3 protein: CASSLAGPPYNEQFF

CDR3 length: 15
clone size: few
D gene: .
V gene: TRBV4-1
J gene: TRBJ2-1
CDR3 DNA: TGCGCCAGCAGCCCCCGGGCGGACCAATACAATGAGCAGTTCTTC
CDR3 protein: CASSPRADQYNEQFF

CDR3 length: 15
clone size: few
D gene: .
V gene: TRBV10-3
J gene: TRBJ2-7
CDR3 DNA: TGTGCCATCAGTTTCGGCTCCGAAGGGTCCTACGAGCAGTACTTC
CDR3 protein: CAISFGSEGSYEQYF

CDR3 length: 14
clone size: .
D gene: TRBD1
V gene: TRBV25-1
J gene: TRBJ2-7
CDR3 DNA: TGTGCCAGCAGTGAGGGACAGATGATCTACGAGCAGTACTTC
CDR3 protein: CASSEGQMIYEQYF

CDR3 length: 13
clone size: few
D gene: .
V gene: TRBV30
J gene: TRBJ2-7
CDR3 DNA: TGTGCCTGGAGTAAGGGGCCAGAGGCCGAGCAGTACTTC
CDR3 protein: CAWSKGPEAEQYF

CDR3 length: 15
clone size: many
D gene: TRBD1
V gene: TRBV7-8
J gene: TRBJ1-5
CDR3 DNA: TGTGCCAGCACACTTGGGACAGGGGACCCTCAGCCCCAGCATTTT
CDR3 protein: CASTLGTGDPQPQHF

CDR3 length: 16
clone size: .
D gene: TRBD1
V gene: TRBV7-9
J gene: TRBJ1-5
CDR3 DNA: TGTGCCAGCACCACGGGACAGGGAGGAAGCAATCAGCCCCAGCATTTT
CDR3 protein: CASTTGQGGSNQPQHF

CDR3 length: 13
clone size: many
D gene: .
V gene: TRBV7-8
J gene: TRBJ1-2
CDR3 DNA: TGTGCCAGCAGCTCTCCGGATCGTCGTGGCTACACCTTC
CDR3 protein: CASSSPDRRGYTF